The 3 T cell receptor beta chains in this list originate from one sample, sequenced in a study of cytomegalovirus exposure and HLA in healthy donors. A multiplex PCR was run with 60 Vbeta primers and 13 Jbeta primers. Method: immunoSEQ multiplex PCR; TCRdb's copy keeps in-frame clones and lacks some. This table has around 110,000 clones, approximately 80% appearing once. Specimen: PBMCs. These receptor sequences come from a man aged 25 to 40 in good health and CMV-seropositive.

The chain links TRBV11-3 to TRBJ2-5; TRBD1 is a possible D gene (6 bases). Germline CDR1 SGHNT, CDR2 YENEEA. This CDR3 comprises 13 residues. Trimming cost V 6 bases and J 11 bases, with 19 bases left between them. As DNA, the CDR3 is TGTGCCAGCAGTTCAGGGGTCGCAGGGGAGCAGTACTTC. It encodes CASSSGVAGEQYF.

The J gene is TRBJ2-6, the V gene TRBV5-1, with 8 nucleotides matching TRBD1. Unmatched junction bases numbered 10, after V lost 4 bases and J lost 4 bases. This CDR3 region has 17 residues. The germline CDR1 and CDR2 sequences are SGHRS and YFSETQ. Here the CDR3 reads CASSTDRALGGANVLTF. Written as DNA, the CDR3 is TGCGCCAGCAGCACGGACAGGGCCCTAGGCGGGGCCAACGTCCTGACTTTC.

The V and J genes are TRBV27 and TRBJ2-1; 9 positions agree with TRBD1. Trimming at V came to 4 bases and at J to 8 bases, leaving 15 bases not matched to a gene. From germline, CDR1 is MNHEY and CDR2 SMNVEV (reference sequence). This CDR3 is built from 17 residues. CDR3 region: CASSSLSSRTGVDEQFF. Here the CDR3 DNA reads TGTGCCAGCAGTTCACTCTCCAGCCGGACAGGGGTCGATGAGCAGTTCTTC.